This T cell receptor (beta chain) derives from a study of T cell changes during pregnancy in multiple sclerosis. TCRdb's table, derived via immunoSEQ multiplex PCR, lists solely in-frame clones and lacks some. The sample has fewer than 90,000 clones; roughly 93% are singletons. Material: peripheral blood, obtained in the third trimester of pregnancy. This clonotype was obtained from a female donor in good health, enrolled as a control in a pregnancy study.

CDR3 sequence reads: CASSQGVVAEQYF. CDR3 bases: TGCGCCAGCAGCCAAGGTGTTGTGGCCGAGCAGTACTTC. The V call is TRBV4-1, the J call TRBJ2-7; D is uncertain. V was trimmed by 1 base and J by 6 bases, leaving 10 bases between them. This CDR3 has 13 residues. From germline, CDR1 is MGHRA and CDR2 YSYEKL.